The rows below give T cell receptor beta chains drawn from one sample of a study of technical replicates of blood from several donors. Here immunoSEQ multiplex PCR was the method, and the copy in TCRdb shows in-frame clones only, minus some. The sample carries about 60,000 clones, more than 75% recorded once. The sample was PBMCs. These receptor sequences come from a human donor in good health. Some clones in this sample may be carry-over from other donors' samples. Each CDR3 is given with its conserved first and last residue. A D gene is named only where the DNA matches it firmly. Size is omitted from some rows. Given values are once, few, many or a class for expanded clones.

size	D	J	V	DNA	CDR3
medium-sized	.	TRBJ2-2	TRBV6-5	TGTGCCAGCAGTCCCGGTGTCGGGGAGCTGTTTTTT	CASSPGVGELFF
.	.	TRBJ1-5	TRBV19	TGTGCCAGTAGTAGCCAGGGTGGGCAGCCCCAGCATTTT	CASSSQGGQPQHF
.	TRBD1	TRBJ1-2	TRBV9	TGTGCCAGCAGCGATATTACGGGACAGGGAGCCTCCTATGGCTACACCTTC	CASSDITGQGASYGYTF
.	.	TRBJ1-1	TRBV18	TGTGCCAGCTCACTATCGTCCAGCACTGAAGCTTTCTTT	CASSLSSSTEAFF
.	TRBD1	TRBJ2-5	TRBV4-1	TGCGCCAGCAGCCCGGGGGACAGGGCAGAGACCCAGTACTTC	CASSPGDRAETQYF
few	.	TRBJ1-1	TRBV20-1	TGCAGTGCCTCCCCTGCGAGTGAAGCTTTCTTT	CSASPASEAFF
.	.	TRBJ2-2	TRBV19	TGTGCCAGTACCCCCCTTCGGCAGGGGAACACCGGGGAGCTGTTTTTT	CASTPLRQGNTGELFF
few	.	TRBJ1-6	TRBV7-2	TGTGCCAGCAGCCGCGACCTGGAGTCACCCCTCCACTTT	CASSRDLESPLHF
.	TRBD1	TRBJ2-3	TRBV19	TGTGCCAGCCCAGGGACAGGGAGAGGGGACACAGATACGCAGTATTTT	CASPGTGRGDTDTQYF
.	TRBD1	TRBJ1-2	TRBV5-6	TGTGCCAGCAGCACCAAGGACAGGTCTAACTATGGCTACACCTTC	CASSTKDRSNYGYTF
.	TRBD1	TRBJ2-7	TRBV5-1	TGCGCCAGCAGCCCGCAGGGGGTCGAGCAGTACTTC	CASSPQGVEQYF
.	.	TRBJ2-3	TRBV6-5	TGTGCCAGCAGCCCAGGACGAGCAGGGGATACGCAGTATTTT	CASSPGRAGDTQYF
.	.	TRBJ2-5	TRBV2	TGTGCCAGCAGTGGGGTGACAAAAAAAGAGACCCAGTACTTC	CASSGVTKKETQYF
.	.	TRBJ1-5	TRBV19	TGTGCCAGTACCCCGGGAGACTATAGCAATCAGCCCCAGCATTTT	CASTPGDYSNQPQHF
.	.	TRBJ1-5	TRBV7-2	TGTGCCAGCAGCTTAGCAGGGGGCAATCAGCCCCAGCATTTT	CASSLAGGNQPQHF